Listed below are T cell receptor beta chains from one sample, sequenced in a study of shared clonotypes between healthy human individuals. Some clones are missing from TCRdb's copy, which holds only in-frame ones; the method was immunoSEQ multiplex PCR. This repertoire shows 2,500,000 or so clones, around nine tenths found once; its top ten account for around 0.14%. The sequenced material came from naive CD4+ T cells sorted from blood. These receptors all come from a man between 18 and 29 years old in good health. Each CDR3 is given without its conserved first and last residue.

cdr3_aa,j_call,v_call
AISRDRGNTEAF,TRBJ1-1,TRBV10-3
ASSVARASGNTGELF,TRBJ2-2,TRBV9
ATSSGAGGGETQY,TRBJ2-5,TRBV15
ASRRRAGTYYEQY,TRBJ2-7,TRBV6-6
ASTPLAGVDTQY,TRBJ2-3,TRBV5-1
ASSQGLGETQY,TRBJ2-5,TRBV14
ASSRTGGRYPTEAF,TRBJ1-1,TRBV7-3
ASSKGGVNTGELF,TRBJ2-2,TRBV21-1
ASSFRQIQETQY,TRBJ2-5,TRBV5-8
ASSLGGPYSNQPQH,TRBJ1-5,TRBV13
ASSLAGVNYGYT,TRBJ1-2,TRBV7-9
ASRVTGTQLLNEQF,TRBJ2-1,TRBV7-8
ASSLSNGGVHEQY,TRBJ2-7,TRBV7-9
ASSFSSRSYEQY,TRBJ2-7,TRBV11-2
AISESGGSVFGEQF,TRBJ2-1,TRBV10-3
ASSSRQGPETQY,TRBJ2-5,TRBV5-6
ASSFSGSGETQY,TRBJ2-5,TRBV5-6
ASSLTGGLYEQY,TRBJ2-7,TRBV7-2
ASSGARGSLNTEAF,TRBJ1-1,TRBV2
ASSLGGWTQY,TRBJ2-5,TRBV5-6
ASSQNGQGAYEQY,TRBJ2-7,TRBV7-3
ASSNDQETQY,TRBJ2-5,TRBV5-4
ASSLSRTSGFVGEQY,TRBJ2-7,TRBV18